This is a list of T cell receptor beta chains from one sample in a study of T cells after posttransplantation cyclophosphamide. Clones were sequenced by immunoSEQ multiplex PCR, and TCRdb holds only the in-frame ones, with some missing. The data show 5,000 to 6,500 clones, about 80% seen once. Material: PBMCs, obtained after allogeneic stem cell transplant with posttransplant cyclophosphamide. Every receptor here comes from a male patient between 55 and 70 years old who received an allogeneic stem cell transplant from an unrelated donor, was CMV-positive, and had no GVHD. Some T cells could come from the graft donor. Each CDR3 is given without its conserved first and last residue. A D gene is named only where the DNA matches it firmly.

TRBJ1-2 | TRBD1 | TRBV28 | ASSPIDRDRNYGYT
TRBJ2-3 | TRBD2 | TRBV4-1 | ASWGPVWGGGPDTQY
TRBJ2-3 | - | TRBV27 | ASSLAGDTQY
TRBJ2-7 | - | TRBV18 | ASSPRTEYEQY
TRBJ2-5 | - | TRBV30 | AWSVQGIETQY
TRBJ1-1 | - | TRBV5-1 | ASSGTVNTEAF
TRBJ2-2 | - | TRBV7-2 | ASSLYRLVNTGELF
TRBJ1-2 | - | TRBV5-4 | ASSSDLGGNYGYT
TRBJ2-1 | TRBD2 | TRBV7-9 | ASSLPRLAEYYNEQF
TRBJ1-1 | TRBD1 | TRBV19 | ASSMSGTAVMNTEAF
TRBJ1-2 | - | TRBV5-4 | ASSYKGGTIYGYT
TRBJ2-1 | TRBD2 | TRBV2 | ASKGLAGDKYNEQF
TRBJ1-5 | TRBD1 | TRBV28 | ASSQRGQVNQPQH
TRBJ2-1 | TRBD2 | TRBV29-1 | SAPRFLAGITTNEQF
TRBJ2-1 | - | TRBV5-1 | ASSLDTNEQF
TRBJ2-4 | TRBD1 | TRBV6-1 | ASSGAGTGGRNIQY
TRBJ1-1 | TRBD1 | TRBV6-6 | ASSPGTGNEAF
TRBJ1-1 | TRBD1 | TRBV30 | AWSGGAGGQNTEAF
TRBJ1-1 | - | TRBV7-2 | ASSPDLYRENTEAF
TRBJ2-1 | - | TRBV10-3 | AAQGGFTAGAAYNEQF
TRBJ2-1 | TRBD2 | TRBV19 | ASSIMTSGRNEQF
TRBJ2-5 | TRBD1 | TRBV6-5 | ASSPPGTEQETQY
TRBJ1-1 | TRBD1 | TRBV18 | ASSPGQARDTEAF
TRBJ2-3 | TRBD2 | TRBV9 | ASSPEGAGQRDTQY
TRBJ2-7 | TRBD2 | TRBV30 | AWRRSGGPSSYEQY
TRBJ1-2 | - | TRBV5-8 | ASSFGGNYGYT
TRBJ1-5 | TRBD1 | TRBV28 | ASSPGGSNQPQH
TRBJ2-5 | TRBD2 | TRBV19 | ASGRAGGPRETQY
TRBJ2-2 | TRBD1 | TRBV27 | ASSRQPTGGAYPGELF
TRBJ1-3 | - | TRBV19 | ASSEQGSGNTIY
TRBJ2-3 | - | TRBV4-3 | ASSQRSVGTDTQY
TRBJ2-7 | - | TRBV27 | ASRGAGAESYEQY
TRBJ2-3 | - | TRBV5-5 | ASSLGASVVTDTQY
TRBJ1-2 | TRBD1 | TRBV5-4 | ASSLGPGQGNYGYT
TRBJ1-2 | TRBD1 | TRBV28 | ASSSGQGTYGYT
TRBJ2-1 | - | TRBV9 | ASSFTHNNEQF
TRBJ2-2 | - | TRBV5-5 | ASSLYLNTGELF
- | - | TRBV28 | ASSSRVRGGEQY
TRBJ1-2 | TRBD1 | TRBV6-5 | ASRLQGFGGYT
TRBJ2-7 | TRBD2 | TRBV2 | ASTGTSGRVQYEQY
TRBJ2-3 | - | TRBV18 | ASSPQGPGIDTQY
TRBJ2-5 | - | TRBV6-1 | ASSEGGSVETQY
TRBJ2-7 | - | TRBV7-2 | ASSSPGGKAYEQY
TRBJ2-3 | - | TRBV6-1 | ASSVSGASTDTQY
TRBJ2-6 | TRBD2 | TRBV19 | ASSSRLAGGSGANVLT
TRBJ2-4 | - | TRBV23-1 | ASPRGPRFAVQY
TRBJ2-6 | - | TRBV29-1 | SVRDTGSGANVLT
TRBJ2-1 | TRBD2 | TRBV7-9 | ASQASGGFNSGNEQF